The rows below give T cell receptor beta chains drawn from one sample of a study of radiotherapy plus CTLA-4 blockade in lung cancer. Generated by immunoSEQ multiplex PCR, the TCRdb table keeps only in-frame clones and is missing some. The sample lists about 59,000 clones, 72% occurring once. The specimen was peripheral blood, collected from a patient treated with radiotherapy plus ipilimumab. Source of these receptors: a human donor with non-small cell lung cancer whose response to radiotherapy plus ipilimumab could not be evaluated. Each CDR3 is given without its conserved first and last residue. Each record gives: V gene, D gene, CDR3 protein. The D gene is left open where the match is weak.

V: TRBV7-9; D: NA; CDR3: ASSLDSASNQPQH
V: TRBV4-1; D: NA; CDR3: ASSQDGAFPYGYT
V: TRBV10-3; D: NA; CDR3: AISEGVWGRFTDTQY
V: TRBV29-1; D: NA; CDR3: SVSVSGNTIY
V: TRBV6-5; D: NA; CDR3: ASRDSKARRY
V: TRBV9; D: TRBD1; CDR3: ASSLHGTGGTGELF
V: TRBV5-1; D: NA; CDR3: ASSPTGIEQY
V: TRBV4-2; D: TRBD1; CDR3: ASSQGTGGIF
V: TRBV10-3; D: NA; CDR3: AISVGSEQY
V: TRBV5-4; D: TRBD2; CDR3: ASSADRGGETQY
V: TRBV7-3; D: NA; CDR3: ASSLSGAYNEQF
V: TRBV11-3; D: NA; CDR3: ASSLERQDRETQY
V: TRBV27; D: TRBD2; CDR3: ASSEPLIAGGYNEQF
V: TRBV9; D: NA; CDR3: ASSVGTPVDGYT
V: TRBV27; D: TRBD2; CDR3: ASSSAGVGNTGELF
V: TRBV14; D: NA; CDR3: ASSQVAGLSTDTQY
V: TRBV6-5; D: NA; CDR3: ASSYEGGNYGYT
V: TRBV7-6; D: TRBD1; CDR3: ASSLVPGQGNYEQY
V: TRBV29-1; D: NA; CDR3: SVKLGTGELF
V: TRBV6-5; D: NA; CDR3: ASSGSAKNTQY
V: TRBV7-3; D: NA; CDR3: ASSFGTPFGNTIY
V: TRBV11-2; D: TRBD1; CDR3: ASSLARQGGHEQF
V: TRBV11-3; D: NA; CDR3: ASSLGYDYEQY
V: TRBV28; D: NA; CDR3: ASSLFYSEAF
V: TRBV20-1; D: NA; CDR3: SARDQAEQY
V: TRBV2; D: TRBD2; CDR3: ASSDFLAGGQSYNEQF
V: TRBV7-6; D: TRBD1; CDR3: ASSRDRNTQY
V: TRBV6-4; D: NA; CDR3: ASSDSYEAF
V: TRBV9; D: TRBD1; CDR3: ASSGGQGSSTNEKLF
V: TRBV6-1; D: NA; CDR3: ASSYDRNYEQY
V: TRBV6-9; D: NA; CDR3: ASSTGYSNQPQH
V: TRBV4-2; D: TRBD1; CDR3: ASSRGDRWEETQY
V: TRBV4-2; D: TRBD2; CDR3: ASGTGTSGYEQY
V: TRBV18; D: TRBD1; CDR3: ASSSGTGSYNEQF
V: TRBV27; D: NA; CDR3: ASSTQGTVRQPQH
V: TRBV5-6; D: NA; CDR3: ASSLALGDEKLF
V: TRBV27; D: TRBD2; CDR3: ASNSGGLGLTGELF
V: TRBV4-3; D: NA; CDR3: ASAVQGGNSPLH
V: TRBV18; D: TRBD2; CDR3: ASSPGTSGEYEQY
V: TRBV4-2; D: NA; CDR3: ASSQVLTGARGGDTQY
V: TRBV7-2; D: TRBD2; CDR3: ASSSSGLAGGMKETQY
V: TRBV5-4; D: TRBD1; CDR3: ASSFRTGATLPDYEQY
V: TRBV5-1; D: TRBD2; CDR3: ASSLAGTSGGADEQY
V: TRBV25-1; D: NA; CDR3: ASSEGQRTGEAF
V: TRBV13; D: NA; CDR3: ASSSRLSYEQY
V: TRBV15; D: NA; CDR3: ATSRDPRTGEAF
V: TRBV9; D: NA; CDR3: ASSVGRGAFTRSTDTQY